This record looks at one T cell receptor (beta chain) sequence and its context. The sample belongs to a study of cytomegalovirus exposure and HLA in healthy donors. The CDR3 sequence is 24 residues long. The J segment lost 0 bases and the V segment lost 1 base, leaving 20 bases of the junction unmatched. Germline V lookup: CDR1 SGHTA, CDR2 FQGTGA. Both 60 Vbeta primers and 13 Jbeta primers went into the PCR. Per the original methods: Later, an analysis found approximately 80 million unique TCR beta chains, and about 10 million of these were shared. Assay used: immunoSEQ multiplex PCR; TCRdb lists only in-frame clones, some missing. V and J calls and clone size are copied from that table; D and trimming were computed from the DNA. Of approximately 120,000 clones listed, around 80% are singletons.

Sequenced material: PBMCs. The chain joins TRBV7-3 to TRBJ1-6; 11 bases line up with TRBD1. The source of this sequence is a woman aged 55-75 years in good health and CMV-seropositive. The CDR3 sequence is CASSLRRQIRDRGRLSSYNSPLHF. Written as DNA, the CDR3 is TGTGCCAGCAGCTTAAGACGTCAAATCCGGGACAGGGGGAGGCTTAGCTCCTATAATTCACCCCTCCACTTT. The whole variable domain, filled in from reference TRBV7-3 and TRBJ1-6, reads GAGVSQTPSNKVTEKGKYVELRCDPISGHTALYWYRQSLGQGPEFLIYFQGTGAADDSGLPNDRFFAVRPEGSVSTLKIQRTERGDSAVYLCASSLRRQIRDRGRLSSYNSPLHFGNGTRLTVT.